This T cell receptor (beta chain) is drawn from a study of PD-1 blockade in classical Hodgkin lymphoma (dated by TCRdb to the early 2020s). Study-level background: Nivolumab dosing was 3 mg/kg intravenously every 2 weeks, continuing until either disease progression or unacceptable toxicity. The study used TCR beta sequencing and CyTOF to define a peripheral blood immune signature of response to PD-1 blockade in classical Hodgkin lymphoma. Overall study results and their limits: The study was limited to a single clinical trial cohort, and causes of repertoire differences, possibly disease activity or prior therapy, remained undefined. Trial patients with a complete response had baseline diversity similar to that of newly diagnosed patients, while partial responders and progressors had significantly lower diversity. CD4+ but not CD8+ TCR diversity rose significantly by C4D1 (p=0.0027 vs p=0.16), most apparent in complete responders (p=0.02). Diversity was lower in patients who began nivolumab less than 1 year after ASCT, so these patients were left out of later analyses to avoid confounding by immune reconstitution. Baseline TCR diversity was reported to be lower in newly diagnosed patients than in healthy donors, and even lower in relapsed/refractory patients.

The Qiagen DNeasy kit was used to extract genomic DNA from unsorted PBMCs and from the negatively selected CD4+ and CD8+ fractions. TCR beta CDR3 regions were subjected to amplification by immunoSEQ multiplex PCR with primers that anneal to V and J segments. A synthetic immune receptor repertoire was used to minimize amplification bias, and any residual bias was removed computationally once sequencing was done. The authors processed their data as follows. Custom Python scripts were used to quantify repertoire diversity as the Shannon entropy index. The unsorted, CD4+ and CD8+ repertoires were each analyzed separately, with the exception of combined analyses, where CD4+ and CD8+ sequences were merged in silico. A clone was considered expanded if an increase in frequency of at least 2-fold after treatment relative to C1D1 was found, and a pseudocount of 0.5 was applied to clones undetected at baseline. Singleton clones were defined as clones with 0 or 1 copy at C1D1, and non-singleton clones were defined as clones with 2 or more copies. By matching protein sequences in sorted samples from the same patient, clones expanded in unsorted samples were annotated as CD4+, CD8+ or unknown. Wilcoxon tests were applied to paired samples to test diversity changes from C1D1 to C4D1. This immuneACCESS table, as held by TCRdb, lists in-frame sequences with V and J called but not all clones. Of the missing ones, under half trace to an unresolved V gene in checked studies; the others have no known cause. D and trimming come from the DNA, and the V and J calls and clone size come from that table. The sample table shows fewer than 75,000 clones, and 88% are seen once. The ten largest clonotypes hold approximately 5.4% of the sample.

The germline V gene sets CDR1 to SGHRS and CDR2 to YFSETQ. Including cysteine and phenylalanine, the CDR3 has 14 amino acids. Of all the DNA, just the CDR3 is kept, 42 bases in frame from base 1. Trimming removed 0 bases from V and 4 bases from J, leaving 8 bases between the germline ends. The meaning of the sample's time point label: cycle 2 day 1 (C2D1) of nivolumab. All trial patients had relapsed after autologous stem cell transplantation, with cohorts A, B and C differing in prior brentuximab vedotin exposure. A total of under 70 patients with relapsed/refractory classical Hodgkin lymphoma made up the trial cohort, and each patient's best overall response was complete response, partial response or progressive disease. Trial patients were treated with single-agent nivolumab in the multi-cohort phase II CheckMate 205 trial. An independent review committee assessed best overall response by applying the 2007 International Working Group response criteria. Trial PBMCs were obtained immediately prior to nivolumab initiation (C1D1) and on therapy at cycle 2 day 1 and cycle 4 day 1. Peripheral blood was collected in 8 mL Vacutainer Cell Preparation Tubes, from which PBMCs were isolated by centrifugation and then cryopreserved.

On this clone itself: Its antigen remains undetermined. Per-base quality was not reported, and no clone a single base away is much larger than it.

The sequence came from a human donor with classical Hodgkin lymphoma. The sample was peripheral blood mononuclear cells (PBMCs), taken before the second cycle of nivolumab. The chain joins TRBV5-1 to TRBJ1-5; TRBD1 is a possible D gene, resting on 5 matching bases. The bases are TGCGCCAGCAGCTTGGAGGGGCAAAATCAGCCCCAGCATTTT. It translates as CASSLEGQNQPQHF.